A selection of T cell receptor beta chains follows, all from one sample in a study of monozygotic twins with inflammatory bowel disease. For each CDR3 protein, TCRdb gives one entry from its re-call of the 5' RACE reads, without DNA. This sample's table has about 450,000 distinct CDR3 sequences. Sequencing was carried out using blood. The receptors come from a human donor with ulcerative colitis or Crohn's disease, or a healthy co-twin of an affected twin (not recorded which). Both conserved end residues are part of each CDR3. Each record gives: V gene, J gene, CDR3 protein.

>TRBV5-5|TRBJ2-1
CASSLLSSPYNEQFF
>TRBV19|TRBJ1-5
CASSIVEGNNQPQHF
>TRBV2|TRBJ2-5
CASIGTGASKGETQYF
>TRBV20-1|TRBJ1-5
CSAREGHQVQPQHF
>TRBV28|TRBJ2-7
CASTTLVGNSYEQYF
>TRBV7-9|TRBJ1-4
CASSQTVYSTNEKLFF
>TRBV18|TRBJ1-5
CASSPGQGNSGQPQHF
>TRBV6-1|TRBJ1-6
CASSINRMGNSPLHF
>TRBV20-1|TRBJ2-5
CSASGGSLQETQYF
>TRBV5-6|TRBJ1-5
CASSLGADEGAAINQPQHF
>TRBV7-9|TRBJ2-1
CASSFLVDEQFF
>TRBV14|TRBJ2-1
CASSPPGTGGLNEQFF
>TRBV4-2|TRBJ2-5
CASSQASGPIKETQYF
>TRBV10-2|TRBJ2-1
CASSELESTYEQFF
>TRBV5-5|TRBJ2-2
CASSFLTGDLFF
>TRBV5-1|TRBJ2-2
CASSLGDVGELFF
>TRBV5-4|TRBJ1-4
CASSSAWDSEKLFF
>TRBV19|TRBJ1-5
CASSILGRESNQPQHF
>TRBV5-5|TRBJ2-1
CASSLAGNSYNEQFF
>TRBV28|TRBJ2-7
CASSTKSRGGSYEQYF
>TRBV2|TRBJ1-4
CASSPDRREKLFF
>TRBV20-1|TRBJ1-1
CSARDRGSGLDTEAFF